This is a list of T cell receptor beta chains from one sample in a study of shared clonotypes between healthy human individuals. Data came from immunoSEQ multiplex PCR; TCRdb stores just in-frame clones and leaves some out. This table holds about 2.1 million clones, 85% to 95% found once. The sample taken for sequencing was naive CD8+ T cells from PBMCs. Receptor source: a man aged 18 to 30 in good health. Some clones in this sample may be carry-over from other donors' samples. Both conserved end residues are part of each CDR3. The order of the fields is V gene, D gene, clone size, J gene, CDR3 DNA, CDR3 protein. A D gene is named only where the DNA matches it firmly. For some rows the clone size is stated as once, few or many, or as a class when expanded; others skip it.

TRBV27	-	-	TRBJ2-6	TGTGCCAGCAGTTTATCGACTCTTGGAATCTCTGGGGCCAACGTCCTGACTTTC	CASSLSTLGISGANVLTF
TRBV28	-	-	TRBJ2-5	TGTGCCAGCAAGGGGCAGGGGAGGTTGAAAGAGACCCAGTACTTC	CASKGQGRLKETQYF
TRBV9	TRBD2	-	TRBJ2-7	TGTGCCAGCAGCGTAGGGGAGGGATGGTTCGAGCAGTACTTC	CASSVGEGWFEQYF
TRBV27	-	-	TRBJ2-6	TGTGCCAGCTCCGCGGGTGCCTCTGGGGCCAACGTCCTGACTTTC	CASSAGASGANVLTF
TRBV9	-	-	TRBJ2-7	TGTGCCAGCAGCGTAGATCAGGGTGGGGGTTACGAGCAGTACTTC	CASSVDQGGGYEQYF
TRBV7-2	TRBD1	-	TRBJ1-2	TGTGCCAGCAGCTTAGCCCACAGGGGGCAACGCTATGGCTACACCTTC	CASSLAHRGQRYGYTF
TRBV25-1	TRBD2	-	TRBJ2-7	TGTGCCAGCAGTTCGTTACTAGCGGACAGCTCCTACGAGCAGTACTTC	CASSSLLADSSYEQYF
TRBV27	TRBD2	-	TRBJ2-7	TGTGCCAGCAGTTCCCGTAGCGGGAGATCCCACGAGCAGTACTTC	CASSSRSGRSHEQYF
TRBV28	TRBD2	-	TRBJ2-5	TGTGCCAGCAGTAAAGGACTAGCGGGAGTGGAGGGGGAGACCCAGTACTTC	CASSKGLAGVEGETQYF
TRBV6-5	-	-	TRBJ2-5	TGTGCCAGCAGCCCCGCCGTGGGCTGGGAGACCCAGTACTTC	CASSPAVGWETQYF
TRBV11-2	-	once	TRBJ2-1	TGTGCCAGCAGCTTAGGGATGCACAATGAGCAGTTCTTC	CASSLGMHNEQFF
TRBV10-3	-	-	TRBJ2-7	TGTGCCATCAGTGAGTCGATCCCATACGAGCAGTACTTC	CAISESIPYEQYF
TRBV28	TRBD1	-	TRBJ2-7	TGTGCCAGCAGTCGGACAGGGGACTTTTACGAGCAGTACTTC	CASSRTGDFYEQYF
TRBV27	TRBD1	few	TRBJ2-7	TGTGCCAGCAGTTTATTGGGACAGGGGGCGCTTGAGCAGTACTTC	CASSLLGQGALEQYF
TRBV5-4	-	-	TRBJ2-1	TGTGCCAGCAGCTTGGTCGGTGAGCAGTTCTTC	CASSLVGEQFF
TRBV7-9	TRBD2	-	TRBJ2-7	TGTGCCAGCAGCTTTGGGGGAGGGCCTGCCGAGCAGTACTTC	CASSFGGGPAEQYF
TRBV11-2	TRBD1	-	TRBJ2-6	TGTGCCAGCAGTGCGGCTTCAGGGACAGGGGTCTCTGGGGCCAACGTCCTGACTTTC	CASSAASGTGVSGANVLTF
TRBV28	-	-	TRBJ2-7	TGTGCCAGCAGTTTATGGGGGGGCTCCCCCGAGCAGTACTTC	CASSLWGGSPEQYF
TRBV29-1	-	-	TRBJ1-2	TGCAGCGTTGACGGCATGTACTTTCGTAACTATGGCTACACCTTC	CSVDGMYFRNYGYTF
TRBV27	TRBD2	-	TRBJ2-7	TGTGCCAGCAGTCCGCGCTTAGCGGGAGGGACCTACGAGCAGTACTTC	CASSPRLAGGTYEQYF
TRBV13	-	few	TRBJ1-1	TGTGCCAGCAGCCCTAGCTGGAACACTGAAGCTTTCTTT	CASSPSWNTEAFF
TRBV10-2	-	-	TRBJ2-7	TGCGCCAGCGGTGACTTTTCATACGAGCAGTACTTC	CASGDFSYEQYF
TRBV27	TRBD1	-	TRBJ2-7	TGTGCCTGCCGACAGGGGCGGGCCTACGAGCAGTACTTC	CACRQGRAYEQYF
TRBV27	TRBD1	-	TRBJ1-2	TGTGCCAGCAGTTCTCCGGGACAGGGGCAGGATGGCTACACCTTC	CASSSPGQGQDGYTF